The rows below give T cell receptor beta chains drawn from one sample of a study of cytomegalovirus exposure and HLA in healthy donors. The repertoire was sequenced with immunoSEQ multiplex PCR; TCRdb's copy has only in-frame clones and lacks some. This repertoire includes roughly 30,000 clones. Sequenced: PBMCs. These receptors originate from a woman between 35 and 50 years old in good health and CMV-seropositive. Each CDR3 is given with its conserved first and last residue. Each record gives: CDR3 protein, CDR3 DNA, CDR3 length, D gene, J gene, V gene. A D gene is named only where the DNA matches it firmly.

CASSLGTGGFYEQYF TGTGCCAGCAGCTTGGGGACAGGGGGCTTCTACGAGCAGTACTTC 15 TRBD1 TRBJ2-7 TRBV11-2
CASSGRRHYGYTF TGTGCCAGCAGCGGACGGCGGCACTATGGCTACACCTTC 13 NA TRBJ1-2 TRBV9
CASSGRGAVPYEQYF TGTGCCAGCAGCGGGAGGGGCGCAGTCCCCTACGAGCAGTACTTC 15 TRBD2 TRBJ2-7 TRBV7-2
CASSSTRPGSYNEQFF TGCGCCAGCAGCTCGACTAGGCCCGGGTCCTACAATGAGCAGTTCTTC 16 NA TRBJ2-1 TRBV5-1
CASSLRGRVGYTF TGCGCCAGCAGCCTCAGGGGCAGGGTTGGCTACACCTTC 13 NA TRBJ1-2 TRBV4-3
CASSQAAFQETQYF TGTGCCAGCTCACAGGCGGCCTTCCAAGAGACCCAGTACTTC 14 NA TRBJ2-5 TRBV18
CASLSSAYEQYF TGTGCCAGCCTGTCCTCAGCCTACGAGCAGTACTTC 12 NA TRBJ2-7 TRBV27
CASSPSSTGNYGYTF TGCGCCAGCAGCCCTTCAAGTACAGGGAACTATGGCTACACCTTC 15 NA TRBJ1-2 TRBV4-1
CASSYRGPTGNTIYF TGTGCCAGCAGTTACAGGGGGCCCACTGGAAACACCATATATTTT 15 TRBD1 TRBJ1-3 TRBV28
CASSPRGYEQYF TGTGCCAGCAGCCCTCGGGGGTACGAGCAGTACTTC 12 NA TRBJ2-7 TRBV7-9
CASSPSDRHQETQYF TGTGCCAGCTCACCCTCGGACAGGCACCAAGAGACCCAGTACTTC 15 TRBD1 TRBJ2-5 TRBV18